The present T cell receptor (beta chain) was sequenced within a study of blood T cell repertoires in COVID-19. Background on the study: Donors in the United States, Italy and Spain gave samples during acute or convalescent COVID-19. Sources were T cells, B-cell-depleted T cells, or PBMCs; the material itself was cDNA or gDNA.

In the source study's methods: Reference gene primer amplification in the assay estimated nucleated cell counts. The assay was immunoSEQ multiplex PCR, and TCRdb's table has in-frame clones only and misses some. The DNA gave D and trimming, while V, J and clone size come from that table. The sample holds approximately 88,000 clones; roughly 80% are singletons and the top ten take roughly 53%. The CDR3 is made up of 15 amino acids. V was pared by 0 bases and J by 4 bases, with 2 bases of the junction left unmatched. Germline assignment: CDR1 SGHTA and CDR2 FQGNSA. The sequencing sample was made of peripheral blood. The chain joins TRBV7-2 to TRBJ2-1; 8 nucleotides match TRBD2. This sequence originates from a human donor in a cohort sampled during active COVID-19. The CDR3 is CASSLASGNYNEQFF. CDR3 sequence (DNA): TGTGCCAGCAGCTTAGCTAGCGGGAATTACAATGAGCAGTTCTTC.